This T cell receptor (beta chain) was retrieved from a study of metastatic and nonmetastatic thyroid tumors. Study-level information: The study looked at repertoires side by side in blood and in tumor or nodule tissue from malignant and benign thyroid patients. Findings and caveats of the study: Versus benign nodules, malignant thyroid tumors reportedly had significantly higher TCR beta diversity, in blood and tumor.

As originally analysed: Clinicopathological groups supplied CDR3 differences that were used to build a distant-metastasis classifier for papillary thyroid cancer. TCRdb recomputed clones from the PCR reads via MiXCR. What appears here as the V and J calls and clone size reflects TCRdb's work, not the paper's. This sample has tens of thousands of clones, with around a fifth found just once. In this sample, this clone turned up many times. Its specificity is not known. Ahead of thyroid surgery, no patient had received treatment of any kind. The CDR3 is 16 amino acids. The germline V gene has CDR1 SGHRS and CDR2 YFSETQ. V lost 3 bases to trimming and J lost 0 bases, with 14 bases between them.

Source material: blood. The origin of this receptor is a male donor with papillary thyroid cancer or a benign thyroid nodule (not recorded which). Some clones in this sample may be carry-over from other donors' samples. The rearrangement uses TRBV5-1 and TRBJ2-3; D might be TRBD1 or TRBD2, each matching 5 bases. The CDR3 sequence: CASSSDSGLSTDTQYF. The CDR3 DNA reads as TGCGCCAGCAGCTCAGACAGCGGCCTCAGCACAGATACGCAGTATTTT.